The 27 T cell receptor beta chains reported below all come from one sample, sequenced in a study of T cell repertoires in cytomegalovirus infection. TCRdb analysed the reads with MiXCR anew, one entry per CDR3 protein. Among more than 400,000 distinct CDR3 sequences listed, 26% were seen once. The sample comprised PBMCs. The origin of the receptors is a human donor in good health (CMV status not recorded). Some clones in this sample may be carry-over from other donors' samples.

This clonotype was seen only once. The J gene is TRBJ2-2, the V gene TRBV7-8, with D tentatively TRBD2 (6 bases). The V end was cut by 3 bases, the J end by 7 bases, with 30 bases between. The CDR3 is 20 residues long. The germline CDR1 and CDR2 sequences are SGHVS and FQNEAQ. As DNA, the CDR3 is TGTGCCAGCAGCTTCCCGCGACTCTTCTGGCGGGATCAACCAGGCGGGGAGCTGTTTTTT. This gives the protein CASSFPRLFWRDQPGGELFF. Variable domain in full (rest from reference TRBV7-8 and TRBJ2-2): GAGVSQSPRYKVAKRGQDVALRCDPISGHVSLFWYQQALGQGPEFLTYFQNEAQLDKSGLPSDRFFAERPEGSVSTLKIQRTQQEDSAVYLCASSFPRLFWRDQPGGELFFGEGSRLTVL.

In its sample, this clonotype was seen a few times. This sequence joins TRBV7-2 and TRBJ2-3; D unclear. Germline CDR1 is SGHTA and CDR2 is FQGNSA. The CDR3 extends over 14 amino acids. Trimming took off 6 bases at V and 3 bases at J, with 13 bases between the two ends. This CDR3 is CASSDSSGTDTQYF. The CDR3 DNA sequence: TGTGCCAGCAGTGATAGCTCCGGTACAGATACGCAGTATTTT.

This chain connects TRBV28 to TRBJ1-1; D may be TRBD1 (6 bases). This CDR3 contains 14 residues. Germline V gene data show CDR1 as MDHEN and CDR2 as SYDVKM. Trimming removed 8 bases at V and 1 base at J, with 14 bases between. The CDR3 DNA follows: TGTGCCAGCGGGGGCCCGGGGCGGAACACTGAAGCTTTCTTT. Protein: CASGGPGRNTEAFF. Full variable domain (remainder filled in from reference TRBV28 and TRBJ1-1): DVKVTQSSRYLVKRTGEKVFLECVQDMDHENMFWYRQDPGLGLRLIYFSYDVKMKEKGDIPEGYSVSREKKERFSLILESASTNQTSMYLCASGGPGRNTEAFFGQGTRLTVV.

The sample holds one count of this clonotype. This chain joins TRBV6-8 and TRBJ2-3, with 7 bases aligning to TRBD1. Germline V lookup: CDR1 MNHGY, CDR2 SAAAGT. The CDR3 covers 16 residues. V gave up 5 bases and J gave up 4 bases; unmatched junction bases: 12. The CDR3 reads CASSTPRDRRPDTQYF. The CDR3 nucleotides read TGTGCCAGCAGTACCCCCCGGGACAGACGACCAGATACGCAGTATTTT.

The gene calls are TRBV20-1 and TRBJ2-2; either TRBD1 or TRBD2 may fit D (6 bases each). V was trimmed by 2 bases and J by 6 bases, leaving 13 bases between them. Looked up from germline, CDR1 is DFQATT and CDR2 is SNEGSKA (reference sequence). This CDR3 has 14 residues. CDR3 amino acids: CSARTGGHPGELFF. Written as DNA, the CDR3 is TGCAGTGCTAGAACCGGGGGCCATCCCGGGGAGCTGTTTTTT.

V gene TRBV4-3 combines with J gene TRBJ2-7; no firm D call. The CDR3 totals 13 residues. The V end lost 0 bases, the J end lost 5 bases, and 8 bases lay between the germline ends. Per germline, CDR1 LGHNA and CDR2 YSLEER. The chain's CDR3 is CASSQEVTDEQYF. DNA of the CDR3: TGCGCCAGCAGCCAAGAAGTTACGGACGAGCAGTACTTC.

This clonotype has a count of ten or more. The rearrangement uses TRBV6-2 or TRBV6-3 and TRBJ2-6; D not resolved. Germline values: CDR1 MNHEY, CDR2 SVGEGT. CDR3 size: 13 residues. V lost 4 bases to trimming and J lost 0 bases, with 1 base between them. The CDR3 DNA reads as TGTGCCAGCAGTTTCTCTGGGGCCAACGTCCTGACTTTC. Translation: CASSFSGANVLTF.

V usage is TRBV9 and J usage is TRBJ1-2; D remains ambiguous. This CDR3 is 14 amino acids long. V was clipped by 0 bases and J by 0 bases, with 6 bases between them. Germline lookup yields CDR1 SGDLS and CDR2 YYNGEE. The CDR3 coding sequence is TGTGCCAGCAGCGTAGATGTTTCTAACTATGGCTACACCTTC. This translates into CASSVDVSNYGYTF.

This clonotype was picked up a small number of times. V gene TRBV19 combines with J gene TRBJ1-2; no definite D call. This CDR3 comprises 14 residues. Germline CDR1 is LNHDA and CDR2 is SQIVND (reference sequence). V was pared by 4 bases and J by 6 bases, with 15 bases between. CDR3: CASSTTTGVHGYTF. DNA of the CDR3: TGTGCCAGTAGTACCACCACGGGAGTTCATGGCTACACCTTC.

The rearrangement links TRBV6-1 to TRBJ2-7, with 7 bases identical to TRBD1. V shed 4 bases, J shed 3 bases, and the junction held 6 bases outside the gene matches. This CDR3 comprises 14 residues. Germline CDR1 is MNHNS and CDR2 is SASEGT. The chain's CDR3 is CASSAGTAYYEQYV. The CDR3, as DNA: TGTGCCAGCAGTGCCGGGACAGCTTACTACGAGCAGTACGTC.

This clonotype appeared a few times. V is TRBV6-2 or TRBV6-3 and J is TRBJ1-5; D is undetermined. The germline gives CDR1 MNHEY, CDR2 SVGEGT. The CDR3 totals 14 residues. Deletions cut 2 bases from V and 1 base from J, with 6 bases between. The CDR3 is CASSYHQSNQPQHF. CDR3 in DNA: TGTGCCAGCAGTTACCATCAAAGCAATCAGCCCCAGCATTTT.

This chain links TRBV6-2 or TRBV6-3 with TRBJ2-7; 14 bases line up with TRBD2. The CDR3 contains 19 residues. CDR1 MNHEY and CDR2 SVGEGT come from the germline V gene. V was pared by 0 bases and J by 4 bases, with 11 bases of the junction left unmatched. The CDR3 DNA reads as TGTGCCAGCAGTTACTCTGTGGGACTAGCGGGAGTTGCGGTATACGAGCAGTACTTC. It yields the protein CASSYSVGLAGVAVYEQYF.

This chain joins TRBV6-6 and TRBJ1-5; 7 bases agree with TRBD1. Germline values: CDR1 MNHNY, CDR2 SVGAGI (reference sequence). V dropped 7 bases and J dropped 8; count of bases not matched to a gene: 8. The CDR3 is 13 residues long. CDR3 sequence (DNA): TGTGCCAGCAATCCAGGGGGGAGAGAGCCCCAGCATTTT. It translates to CASNPGGREPQHF.

V usage is TRBV7-9 and J usage is TRBJ1-1; tentatively, D is TRBD1 (6 bases). The CDR3 is made up of 14 amino acids. Germline values: CDR1 SEHNR, CDR2 FQNEAQ (reference sequence). Trimming took 5 bases from V and 1 from J, leaving 11 bases between them. CDR3 loop: CASSTGTRNTEAFF. The CDR3 DNA follows: TGTGCCAGCAGCACGGGGACAAGGAACACTGAAGCTTTCTTT.

This CDR3 is CASSLNTGTEAFF. Here the CDR3 DNA reads TGTGCCAGCAGTTTAAACACCGGGACAGAAGCTTTCTTT. V and J are TRBV27 and TRBJ1-1; D possibly corresponds to TRBD1 (6 bases). The CDR3 has 13 amino acids. V lost 2 bases, J lost 8 bases, and 12 bases lay in between. Germline V gene data show CDR1 as MNHEY and CDR2 as SMNVEV (reference sequence).

The V gene is TRBV11-1, the J gene TRBJ2-3, with TRBD2 identical over 9 bases. The CDR3 is made up of 15 amino acids. The ends lost 5 bases at V and 5 bases at J; junction bases unmatched: 8. CDR1 is SGHAT, CDR2 FQDESV, per germline (reference sequence). Here the CDR3 reads CASSRGLASQDTQYF. As DNA, the CDR3 is TGTGCCAGCAGCCGCGGACTAGCGAGTCAAGATACGCAGTATTTT.

As to this clonotype: A much larger clone lies one base from this, so it may be a read error. This rearrangement joins TRBV7-2 to TRBJ1-2; the D gene is possibly TRBD1 (6 bases). There are 14 residues in the CDR3. Between the trimmed V and J ends, which lost 4 bases and 1 base, there was a span of 10 bases. Germline loops: CDR1 SGHTA, CDR2 FQGNSA. The CDR3 loop is CASSSRGNNYGYTF. The CDR3 DNA is TGTGCCAGCAGCTCCAGGGGCAATAACTATGGCTACACCTTC.

V is TRBV10-3 and J is TRBJ2-7, with TRBD1 identical over 8 bases. Germline loops: CDR1 ENHRY, CDR2 SYGVKD. J gave up 0 bases and V 6 bases, and 7 bases lay outside the gene matches. The CDR3 is 15 amino acids. The CDR3 sequence is CAISPGQVNSYEQYF. CDR3 DNA sequence: TGTGCCATCAGCCCGGGACAGGTGAACTCCTACGAGCAGTACTTC.

Turning to this clonotype: One junction end disagrees with the germline gene, perhaps due to a read error. The chain links TRBV12-3 or TRBV12-4 to TRBJ2-7, with TRBD2 matching over 7 bases. This CDR3 region has 14 residues. Here the CDR3 DNA reads TGTGACAGCAGTTTTTCGGAGGGAGGGCGCGAGCAGTACTTC. This codes for CDSSFSEGGREQYF.

The rearrangement links TRBV7-2 to TRBJ2-7, with 12 bases identical to TRBD2. From germline, CDR1 is SGHTA and CDR2 FQGNSA. The CDR3 runs 16 residues. With 2 bases clipped from V and 1 base from J, the junction kept 3 bases outside the gene matches. In nucleotides, the CDR3 is TGTGCCAGCAGCTTATCACTAGCGGGAGGTTCCTACGAGCAGTACTTC. Its protein product is CASSLSLAGGSYEQYF.

This clonotype was counted only a few times. V gene TRBV19 combines with J gene TRBJ2-7, with 7 bases matching TRBD2. This CDR3 is built from 12 residues. The V segment lost 5 bases and the J segment 6 bases; nucleotides outside the gene matches: 4. Germline CDR1 reads LNHDA; CDR2 reads SQIVND (reference sequence). The CDR3, as DNA: TGTGCCAGTAGTGGGACTACCCTCGAGCAGTACTTC. This encodes CASSGTTLEQYF.

This clonotype was seen only a few times. V gene TRBV28 combines with J gene TRBJ1-5, with a weak D call TRBD1 (5 bases). The ends were cut back, 1 base at V and 5 bases at J, with 15 bases in the middle. CDR1 and CDR2 from the germline V gene are MDHEN and SYDVKM. The CDR3 runs 16 residues. The chain's CDR3 is CASSLYGTLPYQPQHF. CDR3 nucleotides: TGTGCCAGCAGTTTATATGGGACTTTGCCATATCAGCCCCAGCATTTT. Filled out from reference TRBV28 and TRBJ1-5, the complete variable domain reads DVKVTQSSRYLVKRTGEKVFLECVQDMDHENMFWYRQDPGLGLRLIYFSYDVKMKEKGDIPEGYSVSREKKERFSLILESASTNQTSMYLCASSLYGTLPYQPQHFGDGTRLSIL.

This clonotype came up a few times. V and J are TRBV19 and TRBJ1-2; tentative D call: TRBD1 (5 bases). The CDR3 length is 14 residues. CDR1 LNHDA and CDR2 SQIVND come from the germline V gene (reference sequence). With 7 bases removed from V and 2 bases from J, the gap between germline ends came to 14 bases. The CDR3: CASNTGRANYGYTF. DNA for the CDR3: TGTGCCAGTAATACAGGACGAGCCAACTATGGCTACACCTTC.

This clonotype was recorded a few times. The CDR3 reads CASSVRGGLVYNEQFF. The CDR3 bases are TGTGCCAGCAGCGTCAGGGGGGGACTAGTCTACAATGAGCAGTTCTTC. V and J are TRBV7-2 and TRBJ2-1, with D maybe TRBD2 (8 bases). Trimming pared 5 bases from V and 3 bases from J, leaving 17 bases between. Per the germline V gene, CDR1 is SGHTA and CDR2 is FQGNSA. The CDR3 has 16 residues.

This clonotype appeared a few times. The chain joins TRBV5-1 to TRBJ2-6, with 7 bases matching TRBD1. CDR3 length: 18 amino acids. Germline V gives CDR1 SGHRS, CDR2 YFSETQ. The junction had 10 bases not matched to a gene; V was cut back by 2 bases and J by 2 bases. The CDR3 bases are TGCGCCAGCAGCTTCAAACAGGGGCTGAACGCTGGGGCCAACGTCCTGACTTTC. Residues: CASSFKQGLNAGANVLTF.

The CDR3 DNA reads as TGTGCCAGCAGAGACGGGCCCTACGAGCAGTACGTC. This codes for CASRDGPYEQYV. The chain couples TRBV2 to TRBJ2-7; D call uncertain. Germline V CDR1 and CDR2: SNHLY, FYNNEI. The V and J ends lost 6 bases and 2 bases respectively, with 8 bases between them. The CDR3 runs to 12 residues.

The CDR3 reads CAGGTAYGYTF. The CDR3 DNA reads as TGTGCCGGAGGGACAGCCTATGGCTACACCTTC. J is TRBJ1-2 and V is TRBV7-3; 7 nucleotides match TRBD1. Germline CDR1 and CDR2: SGHTA and FQGTGA. Germline trimming cut 11 bases from V and 4 bases from J; bases unmatched to any gene: 4. The CDR3 is 11 amino acids.